The 10 T cell receptor beta chains in this list originate from one sample, sequenced in a study of T cell changes during pregnancy in multiple sclerosis. Profiled with immunoSEQ multiplex PCR; TCRdb holds only in-frame clones, not every one. The sample lists roughly 40,000 clones, 91% occurring once. Material: CD4+ T cells from peripheral blood mononuclear cells, obtained before pregnancy. The origin of the receptors is a female donor with multiple sclerosis, enrolled in a pregnancy study.

J is TRBJ2-5 and V is TRBV2, with 11 bases that match TRBD1. Looked up from germline, CDR1 is SNHLY and CDR2 is FYNNEI. This CDR3 has 15 residues. The V and J ends lost 6 bases and 3 bases, in that order; junction bases with no gene match: 6. The CDR3 protein is CASRKGQGAKETQYF. For the CDR3, the DNA is TGTGCCAGCAGAAAAGGACAGGGGGCTAAAGAGACCCAGTACTTC.

The chain is built from TRBV6-5 and TRBJ1-1; D perhaps matches TRBD1 (5 bases). Trimming pared 5 bases from V and 5 bases from J, leaving 12 bases between. The CDR3 is 13 amino acids. Looked up from germline, CDR1 is MNHEY and CDR2 is SVGAGI. In nucleotides, the CDR3 is TGTGCCAGCAGTCAATACACAGGAACTGAAGCTTTCTTT. Protein product: CASSQYTGTEAFF.

Here the CDR3 reads CASSQVTGTGGSSPLHF. The CDR3 nucleotides read TGCGCCAGCAGCCAAGTTACCGGGACAGGGGGGTCTTCACCCCTCCACTTT. V gene TRBV4-3 combines with J gene TRBJ1-6; 11 bases match TRBD1. There are 17 residues in the CDR3. The J segment lost 9 bases and the V segment lost 1 base, leaving 8 bases of the junction unmatched. Germline-derived CDR1 and CDR2 are LGHNA and YSLEER.

This chain uses TRBV7-8 with TRBJ2-5; 8 nucleotides agree with TRBD2. Germline CDR1 SGHVS, CDR2 FQNEAQ. V trimming: 5 bases; J trimming: 4 bases; junction bases outside the gene matches: 9. This CDR3 is built from 15 residues. The CDR3 DNA reads as TGTGCCAGCAGCCGAGCGGGGGCTGCGGGAGAGACCCAGTACTTC. This translates into CASSRAGAAGETQYF. Full variable domain (outside the CDR3, taken from reference TRBV7-8 and TRBJ2-5): GAGVSQSPRYKVAKRGQDVALRCDPISGHVSLFWYQQALGQGPEFLTYFQNEAQLDKSGLPSDRFFAERPEGSVSTLKIQRTQQEDSAVYLCASSRAGAAGETQYFGPGTRLLVL.

The chain uses TRBV6-1 and TRBJ2-5; D possibly corresponds to TRBD2 (6 bases). Trimming left V 0 bases short and J 1 base short, with 12 bases between. This CDR3 is 16 amino acids long. Germline CDR1 is MNHNS and CDR2 is SASEGT. CDR3: CASSEARTGVQETQYF. The CDR3 bases are TGTGCCAGCAGTGAAGCGAGGACGGGGGTCCAAGAGACCCAGTACTTC.

This clone was counted only a few times. This chain joins TRBV15 and TRBJ1-5, with D tentatively TRBD1 (5 bases). CDR1 LNHNV and CDR2 YYDKDF come from the germline V gene (reference sequence). V lost 0 bases to trimming and J lost 4 bases, with 10 bases between them. This CDR3 contains 15 residues. CDR3 nucleotides: TGTGCCACCAGCAGAGATATGGGGGGTAATCAGCCCCAGCATTTT. Encoded protein: CATSRDMGGNQPQHF.

The chain is built from TRBV5-1 and TRBJ1-2; TRBD1 agrees at 9 bases. V dropped 4 bases and J dropped 5; count of bases not matched to a gene: 9. The V gene's germline CDR1 is SGHRS and CDR2 YFSETQ. The CDR3 sequence is 15 residues long. The CDR3 region has the DNA TGCGCCAGCAGCACCGCCTCCGGGACAGGGTATGGCTACACCTTC. It is translated as CASSTASGTGYGYTF.

The chain combines TRBV4-3 with TRBJ2-3; a possible D gene is TRBD2 (6 bases). Trimming cost V 4 bases and J 4 bases, with 24 bases left between them. This CDR3 region has 18 residues. The germline CDR1 and CDR2 sequences are LGHNA and YSLEER. In nucleotides, the CDR3 is TGCGCCAGCAGCCTCCTTACCCCGACTAGGAACGTCGCAGATACGCAGTATTTT. Translated: CASSLLTPTRNVADTQYF.

V and J are TRBV5-4 and TRBJ1-2; D perhaps matches TRBD1 (6 bases). The CDR3 spans 13 residues. CDR1 is SGHNT, CDR2 YYREEE, per germline (reference sequence). Trimming stripped 3 bases from V and 4 bases from J, with 10 bases between. For the CDR3, the DNA is TGTGCCAGCAGCTCGACAGGAAGCTATGGCTACACCTTC. It encodes CASSSTGSYGYTF.

The chain recombines TRBV18 with TRBJ2-1; 7 nucleotides align to TRBD1. Trimming removed 5 bases from V and 1 base from J; junction bases left unmatched: 5. CDR1 is KGHSH and CDR2 is LQKENI in the germline V gene. This CDR3 has 15 amino acids. CDR3 amino acids: CASSRLGQSYNEQFF. The CDR3 nucleotides read TGTGCCAGCTCAAGGCTGGGACAGTCCTACAATGAGCAGTTCTTC. The variable domain in full, with the rest retrieved from reference TRBV18 and TRBJ2-1, is NAGVMQNPRHLVRRRGQEARLRCSPMKGHSHVYWYRQLPEEGLKFMVYLQKENIIDESGMPKERFSAEFPKEGPSILRIQQVVRGDSAAYFCASSRLGQSYNEQFFGPGTRLTVL.